This T cell receptor beta chain was observed in a study of low-dose radiotherapy and immunotherapy resistance in tumors. Whole-study context: Individuals in Cohort 2 had 1 Gy per fraction every two weeks, adding up to 13 Gy over 26 weeks. Patients were treated with intravenous nivolumab at 240 mg every two weeks and were also dosed with ipilimumab at 1 mg/kg every six weeks.

With 7 bases clipped from V and 0 bases from J, the junction kept 15 bases outside the gene matches. CDR3 length equals 18 residues. CDR1 LNHDA and CDR2 SQIVND come from the germline V gene (reference sequence). Primers used for first-strand cDNA, a TRAV- and TRBV-specific set, covered both alpha and beta chains. Amplification of TCRs used a constant-region primer and V-primer adapter for 20 PCR cycles. TCRdb re-derived calls from the reads in MiXCR, one entry per CDR3 protein. The profile shows some 60,000 distinct CDR3 sequences, approximately 25% of them singletons. Time point noted: before trial treatment. Inclusion covered patients whose advanced solid tumors lacked tumor-infiltrating lymphocytes. This clonotype was seen repeatedly, ten times or more.

The starting material was PBMCs, obtained before treatment. This clonotype was sampled from a male donor with rectosigmoid adenocarcinoma. The V and J genes are TRBV19 and TRBJ2-3, with TRBD2 matching 8 bases. The CDR3 sequence is CASKGLTSGTISTDTQYF. The DNA for the CDR3 is TGTGCCAGTAAGGGGCTCACTAGCGGAACCATTAGCACAGATACGCAGTATTTT.